Reported below is one T cell receptor beta chain. Its antigen is currently unknown. This PCR relied on a set of 60 Vbeta primers and 13 Jbeta primers. Assay used: immunoSEQ multiplex PCR; TCRdb lists only in-frame clones, some missing. The repertoire has around 230,000 clones, 60% to 80% of them found once; the top ten carry approximately 1.8%. In nominal health when sampled, donors likely had unrecorded immune exposures nonetheless. These data originate in a study of cytomegalovirus exposure and HLA in healthy donors. Notes on the study in general: It was taken for granted in presence/absence analyses that sequencing depth across donors was roughly uniform. The authors listed 164 TCR beta chains as cytomegalovirus-associated.

Germline V lookup: CDR1 SQVTM, CDR2 ANQGSEA. This CDR3 contains 12 residues. Losses at the gene ends were 5 bases for V and 4 bases for J; bases not matched to a gene: 4. The chain is built from TRBV29-1 and TRBJ2-7, with TRBD1 identical over 8 bases. What was sequenced was PBMCs. The sequence was collected from a male donor in good health and CMV-seronegative. As DNA, the CDR3 is TGCAGCGTTCAGGGGGCGAGATACGAGCAGTACTTC. This translates into CSVQGARYEQYF.